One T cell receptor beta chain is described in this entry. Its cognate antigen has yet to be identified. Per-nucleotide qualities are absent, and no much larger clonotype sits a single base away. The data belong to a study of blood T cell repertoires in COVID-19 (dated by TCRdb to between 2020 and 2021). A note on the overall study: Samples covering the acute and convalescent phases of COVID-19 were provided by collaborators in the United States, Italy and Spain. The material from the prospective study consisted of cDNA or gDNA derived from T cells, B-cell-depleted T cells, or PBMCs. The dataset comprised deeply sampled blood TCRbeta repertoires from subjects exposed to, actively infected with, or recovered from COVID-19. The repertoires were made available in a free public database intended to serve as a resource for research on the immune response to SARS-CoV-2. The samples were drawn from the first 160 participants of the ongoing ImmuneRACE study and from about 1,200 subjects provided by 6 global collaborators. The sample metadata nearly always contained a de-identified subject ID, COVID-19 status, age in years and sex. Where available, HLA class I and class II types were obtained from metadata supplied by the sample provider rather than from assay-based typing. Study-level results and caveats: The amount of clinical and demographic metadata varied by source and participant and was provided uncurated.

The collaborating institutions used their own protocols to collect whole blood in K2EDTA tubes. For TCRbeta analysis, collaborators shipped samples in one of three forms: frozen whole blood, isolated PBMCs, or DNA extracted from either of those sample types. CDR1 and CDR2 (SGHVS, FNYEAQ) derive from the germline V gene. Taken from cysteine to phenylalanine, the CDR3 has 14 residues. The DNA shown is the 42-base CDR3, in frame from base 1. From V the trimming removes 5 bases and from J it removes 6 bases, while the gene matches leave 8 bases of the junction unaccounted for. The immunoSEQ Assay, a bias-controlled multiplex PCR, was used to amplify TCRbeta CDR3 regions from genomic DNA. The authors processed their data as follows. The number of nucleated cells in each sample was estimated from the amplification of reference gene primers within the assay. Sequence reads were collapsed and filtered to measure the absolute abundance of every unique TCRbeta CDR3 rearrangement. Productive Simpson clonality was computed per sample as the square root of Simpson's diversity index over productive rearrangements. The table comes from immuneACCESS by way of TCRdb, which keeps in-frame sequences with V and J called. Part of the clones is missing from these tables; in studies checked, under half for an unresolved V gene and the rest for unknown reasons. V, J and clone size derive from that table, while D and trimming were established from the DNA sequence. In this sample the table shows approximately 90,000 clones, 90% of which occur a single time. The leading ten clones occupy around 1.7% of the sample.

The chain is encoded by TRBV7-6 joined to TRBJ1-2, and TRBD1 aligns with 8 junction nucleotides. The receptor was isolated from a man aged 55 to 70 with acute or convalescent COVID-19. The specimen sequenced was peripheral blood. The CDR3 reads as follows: CASSPDRVRDGYTF. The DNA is TGTGCCAGCAGCCCGGACAGGGTTAGGGATGGCTACACCTTC.